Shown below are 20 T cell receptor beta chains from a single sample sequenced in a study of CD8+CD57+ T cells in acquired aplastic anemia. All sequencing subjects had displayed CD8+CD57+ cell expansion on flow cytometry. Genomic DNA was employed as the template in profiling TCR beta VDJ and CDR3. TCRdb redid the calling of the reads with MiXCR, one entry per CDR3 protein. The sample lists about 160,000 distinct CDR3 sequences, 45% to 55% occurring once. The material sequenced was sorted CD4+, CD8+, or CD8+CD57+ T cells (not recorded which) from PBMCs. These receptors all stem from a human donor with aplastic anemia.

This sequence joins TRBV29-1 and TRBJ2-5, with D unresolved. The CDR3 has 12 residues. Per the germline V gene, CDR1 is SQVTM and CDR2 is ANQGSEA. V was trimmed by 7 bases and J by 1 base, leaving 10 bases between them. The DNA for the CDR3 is TGCAGCGCCAAACCGTCCCAAGAGACCCAGTACTTC. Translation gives CSAKPSQETQYF.

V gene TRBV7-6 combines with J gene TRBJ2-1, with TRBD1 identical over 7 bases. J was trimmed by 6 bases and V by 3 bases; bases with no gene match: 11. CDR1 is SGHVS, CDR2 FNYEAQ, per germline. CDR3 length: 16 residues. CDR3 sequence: CASSFTGALSGNEQFF. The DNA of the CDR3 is TGTGCCAGCAGCTTTACAGGGGCACTTTCTGGCAATGAGCAGTTCTTC.

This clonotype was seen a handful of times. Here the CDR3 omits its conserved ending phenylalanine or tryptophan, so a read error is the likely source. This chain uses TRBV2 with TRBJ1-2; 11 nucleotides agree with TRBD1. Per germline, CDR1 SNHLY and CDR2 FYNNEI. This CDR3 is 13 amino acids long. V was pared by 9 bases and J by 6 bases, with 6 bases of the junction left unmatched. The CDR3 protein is CASGTGGKNGYTL. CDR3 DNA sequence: TGTGCCAGTGGGACAGGGGGAAAGAATGGCTACACCCTC.

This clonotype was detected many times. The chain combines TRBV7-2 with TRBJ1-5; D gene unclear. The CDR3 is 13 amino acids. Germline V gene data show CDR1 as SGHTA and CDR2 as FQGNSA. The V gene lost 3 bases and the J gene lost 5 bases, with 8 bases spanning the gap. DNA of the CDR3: TGTGCCAGCAGCTTCGCAACAGATCAGCCCCAGCATTTT. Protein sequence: CASSFATDQPQHF.

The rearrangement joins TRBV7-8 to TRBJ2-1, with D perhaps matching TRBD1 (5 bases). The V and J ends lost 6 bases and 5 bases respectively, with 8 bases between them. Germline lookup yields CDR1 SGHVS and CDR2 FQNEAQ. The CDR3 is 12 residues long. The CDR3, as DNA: TGTGCCAGCAGGGGGCCCGACAATGAGCAGTTCTTC. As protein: CASRGPDNEQFF. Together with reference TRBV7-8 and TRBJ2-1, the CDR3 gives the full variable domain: GAGVSQSPRYKVAKRGQDVALRCDPISGHVSLFWYQQALGQGPEFLTYFQNEAQLDKSGLPSDRFFAERPEGSVSTLKIQRTQQEDSAVYLCASRGPDNEQFFGPGTRLTVL.

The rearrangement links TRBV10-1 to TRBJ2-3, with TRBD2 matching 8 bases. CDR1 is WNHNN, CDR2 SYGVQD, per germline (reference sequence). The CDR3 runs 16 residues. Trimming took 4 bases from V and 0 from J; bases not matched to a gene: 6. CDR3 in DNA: TGCGCCAGCAGTGCTGGTAGCGGGATGAGCACAGATACGCAGTATTTT. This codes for CASSAGSGMSTDTQYF.

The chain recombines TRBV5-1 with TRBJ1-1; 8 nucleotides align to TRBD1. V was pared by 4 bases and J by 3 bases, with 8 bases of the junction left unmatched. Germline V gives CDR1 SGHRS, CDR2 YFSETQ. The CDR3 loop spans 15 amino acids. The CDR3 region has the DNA TGCGCCAGCAGCCCACATCCGACAGGGGACACTGAAGCTTTCTTT. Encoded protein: CASSPHPTGDTEAFF.

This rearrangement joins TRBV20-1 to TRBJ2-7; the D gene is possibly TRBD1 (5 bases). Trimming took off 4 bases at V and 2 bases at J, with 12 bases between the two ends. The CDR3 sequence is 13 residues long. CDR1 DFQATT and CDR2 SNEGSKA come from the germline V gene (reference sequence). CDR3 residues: CSAIDRGPYEQYF. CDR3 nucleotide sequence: TGCAGTGCTATCGACAGAGGACCCTACGAGCAGTACTTC.

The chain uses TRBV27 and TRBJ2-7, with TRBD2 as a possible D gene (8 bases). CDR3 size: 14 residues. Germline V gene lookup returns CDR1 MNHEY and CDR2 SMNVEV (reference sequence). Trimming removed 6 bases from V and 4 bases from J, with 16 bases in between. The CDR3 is CASRTGRGVYEQYF. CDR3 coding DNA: TGTGCCAGCAGGACAGGGCGGGGGGTGTACGAGCAGTACTTC.

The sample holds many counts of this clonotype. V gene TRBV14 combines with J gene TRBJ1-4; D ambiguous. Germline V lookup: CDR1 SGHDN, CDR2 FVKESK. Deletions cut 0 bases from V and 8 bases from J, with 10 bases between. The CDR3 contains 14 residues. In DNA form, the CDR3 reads TGTGCCAGCAGCCAAGACCTAGGCGGAGAAAAACTGTTTTTT. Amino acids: CASSQDLGGEKLFF.

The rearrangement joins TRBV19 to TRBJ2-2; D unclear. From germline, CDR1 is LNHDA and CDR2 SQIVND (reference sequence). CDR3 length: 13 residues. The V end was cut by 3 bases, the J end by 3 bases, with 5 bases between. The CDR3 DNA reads TGTGCCAGTAGTATTTGGGACACCGGGGAGCTGTTTTTT. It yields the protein CASSIWDTGELFF.

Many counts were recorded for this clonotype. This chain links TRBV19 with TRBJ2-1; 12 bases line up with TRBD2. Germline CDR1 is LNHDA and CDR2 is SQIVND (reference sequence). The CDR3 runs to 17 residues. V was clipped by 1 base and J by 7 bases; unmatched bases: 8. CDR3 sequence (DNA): TGTGCCAGTAGTATAGGGACTAGCGGGACAAATTTGAATGAGCAGTTCTTC. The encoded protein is CASSIGTSGTNLNEQFF.

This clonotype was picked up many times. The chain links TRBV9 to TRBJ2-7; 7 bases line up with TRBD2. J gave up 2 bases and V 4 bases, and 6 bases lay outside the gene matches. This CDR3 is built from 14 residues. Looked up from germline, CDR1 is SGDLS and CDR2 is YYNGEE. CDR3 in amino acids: CASSPRESPYEQYF. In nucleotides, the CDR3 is TGTGCCAGCAGCCCGCGGGAGTCCCCCTACGAGCAGTACTTC.

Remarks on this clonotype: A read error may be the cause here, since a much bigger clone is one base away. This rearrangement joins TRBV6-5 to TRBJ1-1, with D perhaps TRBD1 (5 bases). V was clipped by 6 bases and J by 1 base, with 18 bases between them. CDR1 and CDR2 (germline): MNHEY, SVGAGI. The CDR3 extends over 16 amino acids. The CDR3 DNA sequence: TGTGCCAGCAGGTACACGGCGAGCGGACAGAACACTGAAGCTTTCTTT. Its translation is CASRYTASGQNTEAFF.

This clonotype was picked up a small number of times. Here the CDR3 reads CASATGNSPLHF. CDR3 bases: TGTGCCAGCGCCACAGGAAATTCACCCCTCCACTTT. The chain has TRBV28 and TRBJ1-6; tentative D call: TRBD1 (5 bases). V dropped 8 bases and J dropped 7 bases, with 9 bases sitting between them. Germline CDR1 MDHEN, CDR2 SYDVKM. The CDR3 runs to 12 residues.

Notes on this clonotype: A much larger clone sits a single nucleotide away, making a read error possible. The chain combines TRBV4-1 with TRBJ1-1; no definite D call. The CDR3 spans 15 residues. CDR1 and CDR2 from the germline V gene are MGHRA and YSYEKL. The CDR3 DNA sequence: TGCGCCAGCAGCCAAGAAGCAATAGTGAACACTGAAGCTCTCTTT. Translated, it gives CASSQEAIVNTEALF.

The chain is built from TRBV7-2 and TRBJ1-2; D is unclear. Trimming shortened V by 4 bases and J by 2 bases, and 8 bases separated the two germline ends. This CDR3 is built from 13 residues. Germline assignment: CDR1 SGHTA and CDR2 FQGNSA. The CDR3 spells CASSSGFNYGYTF. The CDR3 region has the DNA TGTGCCAGCAGCTCGGGCTTCAACTATGGCTACACCTTC.

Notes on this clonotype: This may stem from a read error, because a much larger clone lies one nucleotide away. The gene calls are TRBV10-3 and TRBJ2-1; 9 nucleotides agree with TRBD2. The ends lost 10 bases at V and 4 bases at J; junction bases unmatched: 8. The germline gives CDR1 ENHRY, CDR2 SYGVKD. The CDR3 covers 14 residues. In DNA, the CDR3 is TGTGCCAGCAGCCCCGGACTAGCGTACAATGAGCAGTTCTTC. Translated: CASSPGLAYNEQFF.

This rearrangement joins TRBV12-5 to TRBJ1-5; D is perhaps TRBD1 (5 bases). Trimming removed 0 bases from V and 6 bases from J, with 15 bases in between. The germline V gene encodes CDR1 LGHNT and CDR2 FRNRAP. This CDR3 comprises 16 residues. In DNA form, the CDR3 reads TGTGCTAGTGGTTTGGTACTGTCCAGGGAAGGTCAGCCCCAGCATTTT. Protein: CASGLVLSREGQPQHF.

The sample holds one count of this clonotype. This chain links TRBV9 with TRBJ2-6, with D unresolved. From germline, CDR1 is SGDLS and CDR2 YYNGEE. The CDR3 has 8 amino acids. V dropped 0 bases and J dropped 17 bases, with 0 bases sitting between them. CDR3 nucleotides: TGTGCCAGCAGCGTAGTGACTTTC. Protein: CASSVVTF.